One and the same sample provided the 10 T cell receptor beta chains below, sequenced in a study of breast tumors, draining lymph nodes, adjacent tissues. Axillary draining lymph nodes of breast cancer patients supplied the node samples. TCRdb re-analysed the multiplex PCR reads in MiXCR, keeping a single row per CDR3 protein. The sample gives under 150,000 distinct CDR3 sequences, less than 20% of which show up once; less than 4.5% is in the top ten. Sequencing was carried out using axillary lymph node tissue. The receptors originated from a female donor with breast cancer. Some clones in this sample may be carry-over from other donors' samples.

This chain connects TRBV19 to TRBJ2-5; TRBD2 matches at 14 bases. The CDR3 contains 18 residues. Germline CDR1 is LNHDA and CDR2 is SQIVND (reference sequence). Germline trimming cut 5 bases from V and 4 bases from J; bases unmatched to any gene: 12. CDR3 protein: CASSPSGTSGSWRETQYF. The CDR3 bases are TGTGCCAGTAGTCCTTCCGGGACTAGCGGGAGTTGGAGAGAGACCCAGTACTTC. Full variable domain (rest looked up from reference TRBV19 and TRBJ2-5): DGGITQSPKYLFRKEGQNVTLSCEQNLNHDAMYWYRQDPGQGLRLIYYSQIVNDFQKGDIAEGYSVSREKKESFPLTVTSAQKNPTAFYLCASSPSGTSGSWRETQYFGPGTRLLVL.

At least ten counts were recorded for this clonotype. This rearrangement joins TRBV9 to TRBJ2-3; perhaps TRBD2 as D (6 bases). Germline V gene sequence: CDR1 SGDLS, CDR2 YYNGEE. CDR3 length: 14 amino acids. V lost 4 bases, J lost 2 bases, and 11 bases lay in between. Here the CDR3 DNA reads TGTGCCAGCAGCCCCCGACTAGACACAGATACGCAGTATTTT. Translating it yields CASSPRLDTDTQYF.

This clonotype was counted at least ten times. The chain recombines TRBV5-5 with TRBJ1-5; 7 bases match TRBD1. The CDR3 has 16 residues. The V gene end was trimmed by 1 base and the J gene end by 4 bases; junction bases not matched to a gene: 8. Germline V gene data show CDR1 as SGHKS and CDR2 as YYEKEE (reference sequence). Here the CDR3 reads CASSLQGENGNQPQHF. Here the CDR3 DNA reads TGTGCCAGCAGCTTGCAGGGGGAGAACGGAAATCAGCCCCAGCATTTT. The variable domain in full, with the rest retrieved from reference TRBV5-5 and TRBJ1-5, is DAGVTQSPTHLIKTRGQQVTLRCSPISGHKSVSWYQQVLGQGPQFIFQYYEKEERGRGNFPDRFSARQFPNYSSELNVNALLLGDSALYLCASSLQGENGNQPQHFGDGTRLSIL.

This chain connects TRBV9 to TRBJ2-1, with 10 bases fitting TRBD2. Germline loops: CDR1 SGDLS, CDR2 YYNGEE. J was trimmed by 0 bases and V by 3 bases; bases with no gene match: 3. The CDR3 is 16 amino acids. CDR3 bases: TGTGCCAGCAGCGCACCTAGCGGGAGCTCCTACAATGAGCAGTTCTTC. It is translated as CASSAPSGSSYNEQFF.

This clonotype was detected many times. V is TRBV3-1 and J is TRBJ1-2; TRBD1 might be the D (6 bases). V was pared by 1 base and J by 8 bases, with 11 bases between. The CDR3 runs 13 residues. Germline CDR1 and CDR2: LGHDT and YNNKEL (reference sequence). The CDR3 loop is CASSQGGRRGYTF. DNA for the CDR3: TGTGCCAGCAGCCAAGGGGGGCGGCGGGGCTACACCTTC. Using reference TRBV3-1 and TRBJ1-2 for the parts outside the CDR3, the full variable domain is DTAVSQTPKYLVTQMGNDKSIKCEQNLGHDTMYWYKQDSKKFLKIMFSYNNKELIINETVPNRFSPKSPDKAHLNLHINSLELGDSAVYFCASSQGGRRGYTFGSGTRLTVV.

This clonotype was detected ten times or more. The chain is built from TRBV20-1 and TRBJ1-5; the match to TRBD1 covers 11 bases. The length of the CDR3 is 15 residues. The V segment lost 3 bases and the J segment 2 bases; nucleotides outside the gene matches: 3. Per germline, CDR1 DFQATT and CDR2 SNEGSKA (reference sequence). The CDR3: CSARGQGVGNQPQHF. The CDR3 DNA follows: TGCAGTGCTAGGGGACAGGGGGTGGGCAATCAGCCCCAGCATTTT.

This clonotype was observed once. One junction end does not reproduce the germline sequence, and a read error may be involved. V gene TRBV10-3 combines with J gene TRBJ1-1; 11 bases match TRBD1. The CDR3 is made up of 15 amino acids. The germline V gene has CDR1 ENHRY and CDR2 SYGVKD. In DNA form, the CDR3 reads TGTGCCATCAGAGAGTCCCGGGACAGGGGGACTGAAGCTTTCTTT. Its protein is CAIRESRDRGTEAFF.

The table lists this clonotype with many counts. The chain joins TRBV7-9 to TRBJ2-3; D remains unclear. The germline gives CDR1 SEHNR, CDR2 FQNEAQ (reference sequence). Between the trimmed V and J ends, which lost 4 bases and 1 base, there was a span of 6 bases. The CDR3 runs 13 residues. Written as DNA, the CDR3 is TGTGCCAGCAGCTCCTACGGCACAGATACGCAGTATTTT. It codes for CASSSYGTDTQYF.

This chain links TRBV10-3 with TRBJ2-6, with 10 bases lining up with TRBD1. The CDR3 sequence is 17 residues long. The V gene end was trimmed by 5 bases and the J gene end by 0 bases; junction bases not matched to a gene: 4. Germline V CDR1 and CDR2: ENHRY, SYGVKD. CDR3 protein: CAISSGTGASGANVLTF. The CDR3 nucleotides are TGTGCCATCAGTTCCGGGACAGGGGCCTCTGGGGCCAACGTCCTGACTTTC.

There are a few counts of this clonotype. The V gene is TRBV3-1, the J gene TRBJ2-3, with a possible D match to TRBD2 (5 bases). The CDR3 extends over 14 amino acids. Germline lookup yields CDR1 LGHDT and CDR2 YNNKEL (reference sequence). V shed 2 bases and J shed 6 bases, with 12 bases lying between them. The CDR3 DNA follows: TGTGCCAGCAGCCAAAGAGGGAATTCGGATACGCAGTATTTT. Its protein is CASSQRGNSDTQYF.